The 15 T cell receptor beta chains below all came from one sample that was sequenced in a study of blood T cell repertoires in COVID-19. TCRdb's copy holds only in-frame clones and misses some; the assay was immunoSEQ multiplex PCR. The profile shows 130,000 or so clones, 75% to 90% of them singletons. What was sequenced was peripheral blood. The source is a man in his 60s with COVID-19, enrolled during active disease.

This chain joins TRBV19 and TRBJ1-4; D unclear. Between the trimmed V and J ends, which lost 9 bases and 5 bases, there was a span of 22 bases. The CDR3 runs 16 residues. Germline CDR1 and CDR2: LNHDA and SQIVND (reference sequence). CDR3 region: CASSSPERAENEKLFF. CDR3 coding DNA: TGTGCCAGCTCCTCGCCCGAGAGGGCCGAGAATGAAAAACTGTTTTTT. Full variable domain (outside the CDR3, taken from reference TRBV19 and TRBJ1-4): DGGITQSPKYLFRKEGQNVTLSCEQNLNHDAMYWYRQDPGQGLRLIYYSQIVNDFQKGDIAEGYSVSREKKESFPLTVTSAQKNPTAFYLCASSSPERAENEKLFFGSGTQLSVL.

The chain is built from TRBV5-8 and TRBJ1-1; 9 bases fit TRBD1. The CDR3 spans 16 residues. The V segment lost 2 bases and the J segment 0 bases; nucleotides outside the gene matches: 5. CDR1 is SGHTS and CDR2 is YDEGEE in the germline V gene. CDR3 nucleotide sequence: TGTGCCAGCAGCTTAGACAGGGGGATACTGAACACTGAAGCTTTCTTT. Translated: CASSLDRGILNTEAFF.

This chain links TRBV27 with TRBJ2-5, with 9 bases that match TRBD1. The length of the CDR3 is 16 residues. Germline values: CDR1 MNHEY, CDR2 SMNVEV (reference sequence). With V trimmed by 5 bases and J by 1 base, 8 bases remained unmatched. The CDR3 DNA reads as TGTGCCAGCAGTCCCCGGGACAGGGTTTTCCAAGAGACCCAGTACTTC. Residues: CASSPRDRVFQETQYF.

The rearrangement joins TRBV10-1 to TRBJ2-1, with 8 bases fitting TRBD1. Trimming removed 3 bases from V and 13 bases from J; junction bases left unmatched: 8. CDR1 is WNHNN, CDR2 SYGVQD, per germline (reference sequence). This CDR3 is 13 amino acids long. The CDR3 here is CASSDASGGEQFF. DNA for the CDR3: TGCGCCAGCAGTGACGCATCAGGGGGCGAACAGTTCTTC.

The CDR3 is CAWSKGTGRTYEQYF. The DNA of the CDR3 is TGTGCCTGGAGTAAAGGGACAGGGCGTACCTACGAGCAGTACTTC. This chain joins TRBV30 and TRBJ2-7, with 9 bases fitting TRBD1. CDR3 length: 15 amino acids. After removal of 2 bases from V and 2 bases from J, the junction contained 7 bases not matched to a gene. The germline V gene encodes CDR1 GTSNPN and CDR2 SVGIG (reference sequence). Full variable domain (outside the CDR3, taken from reference TRBV30 and TRBJ2-7): SQTIHQWPATLVQPVGSPLSLECTVEGTSNPNLYWYRQAAGRGLQLLFYSVGIGQISSEVPQNLSASRPQDRQFILSSKKLLLSDSGFYLCAWSKGTGRTYEQYFGPGTRLTVT.

The rearrangement links TRBV5-1 to TRBJ1-3; TRBD1 matches 9 bases. The V gene's germline CDR1 is SGHRS and CDR2 YFSETQ. Losses at the gene ends were 4 bases for V and 4 bases for J; bases not matched to a gene: 6. The CDR3 consists of 15 residues. CDR3 sequence (DNA): TGCGCCAGCAGCCAGGGGGACAGGGAAGGAAACACCATATATTTT. Its protein is CASSQGDREGNTIYF.

V usage is TRBV7-8 and J usage is TRBJ1-6; unclear D gene. V was pared by 3 bases and J by 10 bases, with 16 bases between. Germline V gene sequence: CDR1 SGHVS, CDR2 FQNEAQ. This CDR3 region has 15 residues. CDR3: CASSLVTEGRSPLHF. CDR3 in DNA: TGTGCCAGCAGCTTGGTCACAGAGGGTAGGTCACCCCTCCACTTT.

In the case of this clone: The junction does not match germline at one end; this may be a read error. Other DNA variants within this sample encode the same CDR3. The rearrangement links TRBV4-2 to TRBJ2-5; 7 positions agree with TRBD2. The CDR3 has 13 residues. The germline V gene encodes CDR1 LGHNA and CDR2 YNFKEQ. The CDR3 bases are TGTGCTAGCAGCCAAGGGGAGGGGGAGACCCAGTACTTC. Translation gives CASSQGEGETQYF.

V and J are TRBV19 and TRBJ2-5; the D gene is possibly TRBD2 (6 bases). Germline CDR1 reads LNHDA; CDR2 reads SQIVND (reference sequence). V was trimmed by 5 bases and J by 5 bases, leaving 12 bases between them. This CDR3 spans 13 amino acids. CDR3 amino acids: CASSSGTQETQYF. DNA for the CDR3: TGTGCCAGTAGTTCAGGGACTCAGGAGACCCAGTACTTC.

This sequence joins TRBV19 and TRBJ1-2; tentatively, D is TRBD1 (6 bases). V was shortened by 1 base and J by 9 bases, with 15 bases between the two germline ends. Germline CDR1 reads LNHDA; CDR2 reads SQIVND (reference sequence). The CDR3 contains 14 residues. Written as DNA, the CDR3 is TGTGCCAGTAGTATAGTGGTGGACAGTACAAGCTACACCTTC. Translated, it gives CASSIVVDSTSYTF.

The chain recombines TRBV7-8 with TRBJ1-5, with 7 bases matching TRBD1. The CDR3 sequence is 19 residues long. Trimming at V came to 1 base and at J to 2 bases, leaving 14 bases not matched to a gene. Germline CDR1 and CDR2: SGHVS and FQNEAQ. For the CDR3, the DNA is TGTGCCAGCAGCTTAGAAGCCAGGCTCACAGGGGAAGGCAATCAGCCCCAGCATTTT. This encodes CASSLEARLTGEGNQPQHF.

This clone was recorded only once. The chain employs TRBV24-1 and TRBJ1-2; a weak D match, TRBD1 (6 bases). The V gene's germline CDR1 is KGHDR and CDR2 SFDVKD. CDR3 length equals 12 residues. V was trimmed by 9 bases and J by 6 bases, leaving 13 bases between them. The CDR3 protein is CATSRGENGYTF. CDR3 bases: TGTGCCACCTCCAGGGGCGAGAATGGCTACACCTTC.

The chain combines TRBV7-8 with TRBJ1-2, with TRBD1 matching 7 bases. The CDR3 is 16 residues long. V dropped 5 bases and J dropped 4; count of bases not matched to a gene: 13. Germline CDR1 reads SGHVS; CDR2 reads FQNEAQ. The CDR3 DNA reads as TGTGCCAGCAGCCCAAGGGGGCAGGGGATAAGCTATGGCTACACCTTC. This gives the protein CASSPRGQGISYGYTF.

The chain recombines TRBV11-2 with TRBJ1-3, with D perhaps TRBD1 (5 bases). Germline V gene sequence: CDR1 SGHAT, CDR2 FQNNGV. Trimming shortened V by 2 bases and J by 6 bases, and 11 bases separated the two germline ends. The CDR3 totals 14 residues. CDR3 residues: CASSLWGQINTIYF. CDR3 in DNA: TGTGCCAGCAGCTTATGGGGCCAAATAAACACCATATATTTT.

The chain recombines TRBV19 with TRBJ1-2; 10 bases align to TRBD1. The CDR3 consists of 13 residues. In germline, CDR1 is LNHDA, CDR2 SQIVND (reference sequence). V was pared by 6 bases and J by 6 bases, with 4 bases of the junction left unmatched. The CDR3 region has the DNA TGTGCCAGTAGATGGGGGACAGGGGATGGCTACACCTTC. It translates to CASRWGTGDGYTF. Complete variable domain (other parts from reference TRBV19 and TRBJ1-2): DGGITQSPKYLFRKEGQNVTLSCEQNLNHDAMYWYRQDPGQGLRLIYYSQIVNDFQKGDIAEGYSVSREKKESFPLTVTSAQKNPTAFYLCASRWGTGDGYTFGSGTRLTVV.